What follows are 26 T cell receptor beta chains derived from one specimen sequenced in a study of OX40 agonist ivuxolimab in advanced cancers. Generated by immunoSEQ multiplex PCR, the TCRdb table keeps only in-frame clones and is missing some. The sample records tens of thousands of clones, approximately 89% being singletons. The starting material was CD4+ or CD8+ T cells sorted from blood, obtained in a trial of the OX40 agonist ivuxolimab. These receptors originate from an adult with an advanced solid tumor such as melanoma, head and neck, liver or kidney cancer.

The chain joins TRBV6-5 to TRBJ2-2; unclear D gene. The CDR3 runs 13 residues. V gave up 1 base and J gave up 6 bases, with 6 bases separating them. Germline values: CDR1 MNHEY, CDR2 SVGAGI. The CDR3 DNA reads TGTGCCAGCAGTTACTTATTGTCCGGGGAGCTGTTTTTT. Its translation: CASSYLLSGELFF.

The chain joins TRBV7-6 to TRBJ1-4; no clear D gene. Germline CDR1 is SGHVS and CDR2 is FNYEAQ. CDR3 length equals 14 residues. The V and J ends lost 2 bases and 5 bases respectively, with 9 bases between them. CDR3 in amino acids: CASSLLQHNEKLFF. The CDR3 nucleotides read TGTGCCAGCAGCTTATTACAGCACAATGAAAAACTGTTTTTT.

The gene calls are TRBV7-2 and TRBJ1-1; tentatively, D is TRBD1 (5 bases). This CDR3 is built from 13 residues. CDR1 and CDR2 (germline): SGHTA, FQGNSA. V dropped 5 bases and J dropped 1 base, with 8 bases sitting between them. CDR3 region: CASSQTGNTEAFF. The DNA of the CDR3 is TGTGCCAGCAGCCAAACAGGGAACACTGAAGCTTTCTTT.

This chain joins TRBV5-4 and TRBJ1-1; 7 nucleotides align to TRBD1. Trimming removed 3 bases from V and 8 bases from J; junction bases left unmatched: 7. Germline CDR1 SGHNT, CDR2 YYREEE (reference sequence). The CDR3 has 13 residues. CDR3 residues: CASSSRDRKEAFF. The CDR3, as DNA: TGTGCCAGCAGCTCTCGGGACAGAAAAGAAGCTTTCTTT.

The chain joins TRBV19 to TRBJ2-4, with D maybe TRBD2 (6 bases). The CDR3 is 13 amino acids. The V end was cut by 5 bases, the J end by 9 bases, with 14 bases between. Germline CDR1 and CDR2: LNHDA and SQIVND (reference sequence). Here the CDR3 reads CASSRRGRSIQYF. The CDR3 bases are TGTGCCAGTAGTCGGAGGGGCCGTAGCATTCAGTACTTC.

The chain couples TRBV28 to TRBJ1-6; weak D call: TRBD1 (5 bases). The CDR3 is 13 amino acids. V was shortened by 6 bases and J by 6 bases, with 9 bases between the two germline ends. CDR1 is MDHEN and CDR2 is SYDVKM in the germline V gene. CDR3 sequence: CASRRGGNSPLHF. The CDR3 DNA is TGTGCCAGCAGAAGGGGTGGTAATTCACCCCTCCACTTT.

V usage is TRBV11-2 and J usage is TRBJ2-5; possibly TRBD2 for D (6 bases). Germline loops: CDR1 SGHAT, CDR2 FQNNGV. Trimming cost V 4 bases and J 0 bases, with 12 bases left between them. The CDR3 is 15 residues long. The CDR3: CASSSGLVNQETQYF. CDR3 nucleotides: TGTGCCAGCAGCTCGGGACTGGTCAACCAAGAGACCCAGTACTTC.

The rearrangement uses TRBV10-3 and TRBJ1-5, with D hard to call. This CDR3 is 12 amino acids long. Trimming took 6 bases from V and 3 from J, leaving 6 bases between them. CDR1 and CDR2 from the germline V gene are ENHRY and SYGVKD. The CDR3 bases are TGTGCCATCAGGGGCACCAATCAGCCCCAGCATTTT. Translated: CAIRGTNQPQHF.

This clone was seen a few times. CDR3 coding DNA: TGTGCCAGCAGCCCGTGGACAGGGGGCACTGAAGCTTTCTTT. Translated, it gives CASSPWTGGTEAFF. The chain joins TRBV7-6 to TRBJ1-1, with 10 bases identical to TRBD1. Germline loops: CDR1 SGHVS, CDR2 FNYEAQ. CDR3 length: 14 residues. The J segment lost 4 bases and the V segment lost 5 bases, leaving 4 bases of the junction unmatched.

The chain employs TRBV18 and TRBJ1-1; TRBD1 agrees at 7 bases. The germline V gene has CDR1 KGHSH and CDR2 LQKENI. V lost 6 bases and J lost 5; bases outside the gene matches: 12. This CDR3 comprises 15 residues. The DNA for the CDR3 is TGTGCCAGCTCCCCCATCCCGACAGGGTGGACTGAAGCTTTCTTT. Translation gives CASSPIPTGWTEAFF.

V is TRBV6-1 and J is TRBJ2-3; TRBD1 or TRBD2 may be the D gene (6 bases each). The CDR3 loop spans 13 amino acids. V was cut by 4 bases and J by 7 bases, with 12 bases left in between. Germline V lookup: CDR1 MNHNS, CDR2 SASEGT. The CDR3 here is CASSVRGANTQYF. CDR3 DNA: TGTGCCAGCAGTGTTAGGGGGGCAAATACGCAGTATTTT.

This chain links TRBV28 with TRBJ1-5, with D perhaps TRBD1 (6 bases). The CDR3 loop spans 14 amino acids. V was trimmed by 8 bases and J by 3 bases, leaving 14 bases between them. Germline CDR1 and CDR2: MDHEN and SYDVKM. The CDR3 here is CASATGSTNQPQHF. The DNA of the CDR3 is TGTGCCAGCGCAACAGGGTCAACCAATCAGCCCCAGCATTTT. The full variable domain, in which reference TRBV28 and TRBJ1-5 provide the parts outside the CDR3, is DVKVTQSSRYLVKRTGEKVFLECVQDMDHENMFWYRQDPGLGLRLIYFSYDVKMKEKGDIPEGYSVSREKKERFSLILESASTNQTSMYLCASATGSTNQPQHFGDGTRLSIL.

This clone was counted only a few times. The CDR3 reads CASSINRATEAFF. CDR3 DNA: TGTGCCAGTAGTATAAACAGGGCCACTGAAGCTTTCTTT. V usage is TRBV19 and J usage is TRBJ1-1; D might be TRBD1 (6 bases). Trimming took off 2 bases at V and 4 bases at J, with 8 bases between the two ends. CDR1 and CDR2 (germline): LNHDA, SQIVND (reference sequence). This CDR3 spans 13 amino acids.

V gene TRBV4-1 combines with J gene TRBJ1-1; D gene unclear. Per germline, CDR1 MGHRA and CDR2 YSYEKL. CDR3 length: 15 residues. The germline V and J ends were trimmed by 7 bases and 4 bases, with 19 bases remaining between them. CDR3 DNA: TGCGCCAGCACCAAAAACCCGGGGTTGGGCACTGAAGCTTTCTTT. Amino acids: CASTKNPGLGTEAFF.

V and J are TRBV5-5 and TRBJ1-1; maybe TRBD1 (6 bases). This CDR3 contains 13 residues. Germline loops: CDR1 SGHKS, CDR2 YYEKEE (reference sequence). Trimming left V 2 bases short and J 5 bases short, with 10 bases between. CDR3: CASSLTGRTEAFF. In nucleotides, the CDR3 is TGTGCCAGCAGCTTAACAGGGAGGACTGAAGCTTTCTTT.

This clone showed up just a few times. In DNA form, the CDR3 reads TGTGCCAGCAGCCCCCAGTTAGCGGGGGGAGCCCACGAGCAGTACTTC. It is translated as CASSPQLAGGAHEQYF. The chain has TRBV7-8 and TRBJ2-7; 10 bases line up with TRBD2. Germline values: CDR1 SGHVS, CDR2 FQNEAQ. This CDR3 region has 16 residues. With V trimmed by 5 bases and J by 5 bases, 12 bases remained unmatched. The variable domain in full, completed from reference TRBV7-8 and TRBJ2-7, reads GAGVSQSPRYKVAKRGQDVALRCDPISGHVSLFWYQQALGQGPEFLTYFQNEAQLDKSGLPSDRFFAERPEGSVSTLKIQRTQQEDSAVYLCASSPQLAGGAHEQYFGPGTRLTVT.

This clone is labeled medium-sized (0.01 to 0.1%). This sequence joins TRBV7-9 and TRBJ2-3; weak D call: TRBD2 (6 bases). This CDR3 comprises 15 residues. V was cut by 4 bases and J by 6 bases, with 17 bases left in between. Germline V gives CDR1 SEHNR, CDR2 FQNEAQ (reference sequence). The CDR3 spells CASSWEEGLRDTQYF. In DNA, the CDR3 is TGTGCCAGCAGCTGGGAGGAAGGGCTCAGGGATACGCAGTATTTT.

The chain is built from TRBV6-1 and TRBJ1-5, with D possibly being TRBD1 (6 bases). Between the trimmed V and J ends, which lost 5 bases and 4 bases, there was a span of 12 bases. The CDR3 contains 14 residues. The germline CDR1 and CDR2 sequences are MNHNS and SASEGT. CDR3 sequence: CASSSRDKNQPQHF. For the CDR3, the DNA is TGTGCCAGCAGTTCCCGGGACAAGAATCAGCCCCAGCATTTT.

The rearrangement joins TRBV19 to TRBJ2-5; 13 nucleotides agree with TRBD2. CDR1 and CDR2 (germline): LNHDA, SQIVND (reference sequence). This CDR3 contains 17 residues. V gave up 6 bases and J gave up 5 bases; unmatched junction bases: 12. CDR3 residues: CASSQRLAGGPGETQYF. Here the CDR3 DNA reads TGTGCCAGTAGCCAAAGACTAGCGGGAGGCCCTGGCGAGACCCAGTACTTC.

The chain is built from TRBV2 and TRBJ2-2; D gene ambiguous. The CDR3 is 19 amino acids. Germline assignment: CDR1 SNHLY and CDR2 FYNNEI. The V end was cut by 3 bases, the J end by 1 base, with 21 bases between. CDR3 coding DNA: TGTGCCAGCAGTGATTTATCAATGCAGCAGTTTCAGAACACCGGGGAGCTGTTTTTT. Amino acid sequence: CASSDLSMQQFQNTGELFF.

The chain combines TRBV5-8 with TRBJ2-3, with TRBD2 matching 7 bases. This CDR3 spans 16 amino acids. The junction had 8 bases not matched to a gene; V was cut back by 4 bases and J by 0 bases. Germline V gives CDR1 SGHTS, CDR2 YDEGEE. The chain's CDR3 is CASSNLAAPSTDTQYF. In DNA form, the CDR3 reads TGTGCCAGCAGCAACCTAGCGGCCCCGAGCACAGATACGCAGTATTTT.

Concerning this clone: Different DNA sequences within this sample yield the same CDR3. CDR3 sequence: CASSVGTGELFF. The CDR3 region has the DNA TGTGCCAGCAGCGTTGGAACCGGGGAGCTGTTTTTT. The gene calls are TRBV9 and TRBJ2-2, with D hard to call. From germline, CDR1 is SGDLS and CDR2 YYNGEE. The CDR3 totals 12 residues. Trimming cost V 2 bases and J 5 bases, with 4 bases left between them.

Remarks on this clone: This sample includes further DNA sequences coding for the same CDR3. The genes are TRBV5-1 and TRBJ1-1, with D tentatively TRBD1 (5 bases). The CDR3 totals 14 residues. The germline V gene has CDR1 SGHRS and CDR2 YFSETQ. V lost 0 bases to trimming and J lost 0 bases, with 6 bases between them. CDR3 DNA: TGCGCCAGCAGCTTGGGGGGCCTGAACACTGAAGCTTTCTTT. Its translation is CASSLGGLNTEAFF.

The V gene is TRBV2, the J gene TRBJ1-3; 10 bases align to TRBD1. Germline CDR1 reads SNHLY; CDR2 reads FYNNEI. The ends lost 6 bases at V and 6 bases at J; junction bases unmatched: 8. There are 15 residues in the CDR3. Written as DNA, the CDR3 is TGTGCCAGCAGAGCCGGACAGGGGGAAGAAAACACCATATATTTT. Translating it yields CASRAGQGEENTIYF.

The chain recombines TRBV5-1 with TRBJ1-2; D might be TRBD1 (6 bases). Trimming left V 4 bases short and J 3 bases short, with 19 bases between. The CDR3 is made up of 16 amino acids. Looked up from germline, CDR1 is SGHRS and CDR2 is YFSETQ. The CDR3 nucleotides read TGCGCCAGCAGCCCGAACGGGGGGCGGGAGGACTATGGCTACACCTTC. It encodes CASSPNGGREDYGYTF.

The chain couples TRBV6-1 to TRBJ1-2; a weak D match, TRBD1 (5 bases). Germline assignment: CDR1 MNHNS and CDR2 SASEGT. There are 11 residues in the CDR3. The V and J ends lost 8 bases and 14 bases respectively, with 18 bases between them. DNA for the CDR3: TGTGCCAGCGGGGGATTTGAGGGGAGAACCTTC. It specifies CASGGFEGRTF.